The next 17 T cell receptor beta chains were all read from a single sample in a study of T cells after yellow fever vaccination. TCRdb re-derived calls from the 5' RACE reads in MiXCR, one entry per CDR3 protein. Of 400,000 or so distinct CDR3 sequences detected, around a tenth appear once; the ten largest clones hold less than 20%. This specimen was PBMCs, taken on the day of the first yellow fever vaccination. The receptors here all came from a man younger than 35 who received the YFV17D yellow fever vaccine.

The CDR3 here is CSAAGAQLRRYNSPLHF. CDR3 coding DNA: TGCAGTGCTGCCGGGGCGCAGTTACGCCGGTATAATTCACCCCTCCACTTT. The chain is built from TRBV20-1 and TRBJ1-6; TRBD1 might be the D (5 bases). Germline V gene sequence: CDR1 DFQATT, CDR2 SNEGSKA (reference sequence). The CDR3 covers 17 residues. V was trimmed by 5 bases and J by 4 bases, leaving 21 bases between them.

This clonotype was counted between two and nine times. V and J are TRBV12-3 or TRBV12-4 and TRBJ2-5, with 8 positions matching TRBD2. Trimming took 5 bases from V and 12 from J; bases not matched to a gene: 8. CDR3 size: 12 residues. CDR3 nucleotide sequence: TGTGCCAGCAGTACAGGACTAGCCGCTGAGTACTTC. The encoded protein is CASSTGLAAEYF.

The J gene is TRBJ2-1, the V gene TRBV11-3; TRBD2 might be the D (6 bases). Germline lookup yields CDR1 SGHNT and CDR2 YENEEA. This CDR3 comprises 15 residues. Trimming took off 3 bases at V and 6 bases at J, with 15 bases between the two ends. The CDR3 here is CASSLGARDFNEQFF. CDR3 nucleotide sequence: TGTGCCAGCAGCTTGGGAGCGAGGGACTTCAATGAGCAGTTCTTC.

This clonotype was found a few times. The chain uses TRBV7-2 and TRBJ2-7; 8 bases map to TRBD2. CDR3 size: 16 residues. Germline trimming cut 0 bases from V and 0 bases from J; bases unmatched to any gene: 4. Germline CDR1 SGHTA, CDR2 FQGNSA. The CDR3 region has the DNA TGTGCCAGCAGCTTAGCGAGCGGGGGCCTCTCCTACGAGCAGTACTTC. Its protein product is CASSLASGGLSYEQYF.

CDR3 bases: TGTGCCATCAGCGGACTAGCGGGGGGTAATGAGCAGTTCTTC. It codes for CAISGLAGGNEQFF. The chain uses TRBV10-3 and TRBJ2-1; the match to TRBD2 covers 14 bases. The junction had 2 bases not matched to a gene; V was cut back by 6 bases and J by 7 bases. The CDR3 extends over 14 amino acids. Per the germline V gene, CDR1 is ENHRY and CDR2 is SYGVKD.

The V and J genes are TRBV6-2 or TRBV6-3 and TRBJ2-7; the D is unclear. V was cut by 10 bases and J by 6 bases, with 19 bases left in between. CDR1 and CDR2 (germline): MNHEY, SVGEGT. This CDR3 has 13 residues. This CDR3 is CATSRQFPGEQYF. In nucleotides, the CDR3 is TGTGCCACCTCCCGGCAGTTTCCAGGCGAGCAGTACTTC.

For this clonotype: A much more abundant neighbour one base away suggests this may be a read error. The chain employs TRBV5-1 and TRBJ2-1; D might be TRBD2 (5 bases). The CDR3 consists of 12 residues. Germline V gene data show CDR1 as SGHRS and CDR2 as YFSETQ. This CDR3 reads CVSSLDWREQFF. The CDR3 DNA follows: TGCGTCAGCAGCTTGGACTGGCGGGAGCAGTTCTTC.

The chain links TRBV7-2 to TRBJ2-7; maybe TRBD2 (6 bases). V gave up 4 bases and J gave up 2 bases, with 9 bases separating them. The length of the CDR3 is 13 residues. Germline V lookup: CDR1 SGHTA, CDR2 FQGNSA. The CDR3 coding sequence is TGTGCCAGCAGCTGGGGCGGGACCTACGAGCAGTACTTC. Amino acids: CASSWGGTYEQYF.

The chain links TRBV29-1 to TRBJ1-1; D not resolved. This CDR3 region has 12 residues. V lost 5 bases, J lost 4 bases, and 11 bases lay in between. The germline V gene has CDR1 SQVTM and CDR2 ANQGSEA. CDR3 DNA sequence: TGCAGCGTTTCCTTGGGAGGCACTGAAGCTTTCTTT. Encoded protein: CSVSLGGTEAFF.

This clonotype was seen a few times. This sequence joins TRBV20-1 and TRBJ2-4; TRBD1 agrees at 7 bases. This CDR3 comprises 14 residues. Germline values: CDR1 DFQATT, CDR2 SNEGSKA (reference sequence). The junction had 5 bases not matched to a gene; V was cut back by 3 bases and J by 3 bases. DNA for the CDR3: TGCAGTGCTAGTGACCAGGGGGTCAAAAACATTCAGTACTTC. It encodes CSASDQGVKNIQYF.

This clonotype showed up just a few times. V usage is TRBV7-3 and J usage is TRBJ2-1; unclear D gene. V was pared by 2 bases and J by 4 bases, with 12 bases between. CDR1 is SGHTA and CDR2 is FQGTGA in the germline V gene. The CDR3 consists of 15 residues. The CDR3 DNA is TGTGCCAGCAGCTTAGTTGGGGTGGGATACAATGAGCAGTTCTTC. Translating gives CASSLVGVGYNEQFF.

The gene calls are TRBV6-6 and TRBJ2-3; no clear D gene. The germline V gene has CDR1 MNHNY and CDR2 SVGAGI (reference sequence). This CDR3 has 13 residues. The germline V and J ends were trimmed by 4 bases and 2 bases, with 7 bases remaining between them. In DNA form, the CDR3 reads TGTGCCAGCAGTTTCTACACCACAGATACGCAGTATTTT. Its protein is CASSFYTTDTQYF.

The chain employs TRBV4-3 and TRBJ1-6; 7 bases are shared with TRBD1. The CDR3 consists of 16 residues. V gave up 0 bases and J gave up 9 bases; unmatched junction bases: 8. Per the germline V gene, CDR1 is LGHNA and CDR2 is YSLEER. In DNA, the CDR3 is TGCGCCAGCAGCCAAGAGACAGGGAAGGGTGGTTCACCCCTCCACTTT. Its translation is CASSQETGKGGSPLHF.

This rearrangement joins TRBV7-9 to TRBJ1-1; 8 nucleotides match TRBD1. This CDR3 has 15 residues. Germline loops: CDR1 SEHNR, CDR2 FQNEAQ (reference sequence). With V trimmed by 0 bases and J by 1 base, 1 base remained unmatched. For the CDR3, the DNA is TGTGCCAGCAGCTTAGCCGGGACAGGGAACACTGAAGCTTTCTTT. Translated: CASSLAGTGNTEAFF.

The V call is TRBV7-8, the J call TRBJ2-7; 9 bases map to TRBD1. The J segment lost 0 bases and the V segment lost 4 bases, leaving 10 bases of the junction unmatched. The CDR3 covers 17 residues. Germline CDR1 SGHVS, CDR2 FQNEAQ. CDR3 sequence: CASSSSTGGPNSYEQYV. The CDR3 DNA sequence: TGTGCCAGCAGCTCAAGCACAGGGGGCCCGAACTCCTACGAGCAGTACGTC.

This sequence joins TRBV6-1 and TRBJ2-1; a weak D match, TRBD1 (6 bases). This CDR3 spans 15 amino acids. The germline V gene encodes CDR1 MNHNS and CDR2 SASEGT. Between the trimmed V and J ends, which lost 6 bases and 0 bases, there was a span of 12 bases. The CDR3 loop is CASRRGTSSYNEQFF. CDR3 nucleotides: TGTGCCAGCAGGAGGGGGACATCCTCCTACAATGAGCAGTTCTTC.

The table lists this clonotype with a few counts. The chain joins TRBV9 to TRBJ2-2, with D perhaps TRBD2 (5 bases). CDR1 and CDR2 from the germline V gene are SGDLS and YYNGEE. V shed 2 bases and J shed 3 bases, with 11 bases lying between them. The CDR3 extends over 15 amino acids. In DNA, the CDR3 is TGTGCCAGCAGCGTGGGATACGGGGACACCGGGGAGCTGTTTTTT. It translates to CASSVGYGDTGELFF.